This TCR beta chain derives from a study of T cell changes during pregnancy in multiple sclerosis. This CDR3 has 13 residues. CDR1 and CDR2 from the germline V gene are LNHNV and YYDKDF (reference sequence). The V gene lost 4 bases and the J gene lost 9 bases, with 13 bases spanning the gap. Profiling relied on immunoSEQ multiplex PCR, and the TCRdb table lists in-frame clones only, not all of them. The sample records about 47,000 clones, 80% to 95% being singletons. This TCR was recovered from a female donor with multiple sclerosis, enrolled in a pregnancy study. The sample was peripheral blood, taken in the third trimester of pregnancy. The chain carries TRBV15 and TRBJ2-1, with D unresolved. This CDR3 reads CATSTSARREQFF. CDR3 nucleotide sequence: TGTGCCACCAGCACCTCCGCGCGCCGTGAGCAGTTCTTC.